The 28 T cell receptor beta chains given below trace back to one sample, sequenced in a study of T cells in localized non-small cell lung cancer. Sequenced by immunoSEQ multiplex PCR; TCRdb stores in-frame clones only, minus some. The repertoire holds 72,000 or so clones, with about 86% as singletons. Here the sequenced sample was peripheral blood, taken before any cancer treatment. These receptors were taken from a male donor aged 60 or over with stage III squamous cell lung carcinoma.

The gene calls are TRBV30 and TRBJ2-7, with 10 bases aligning to TRBD1. Trimming at V came to 7 bases and at J to 7 bases, leaving 10 bases not matched to a gene. This CDR3 has 13 residues. Looked up from germline, CDR1 is GTSNPN and CDR2 is SVGIG (reference sequence). The DNA for the CDR3 is TGTGCCTTTCAGCGGGACAGGGGAAGTGAGCAGTACTTC. Translating gives CAFQRDRGSEQYF.

The CDR3 is CASSLMTKTEAFF. CDR3 DNA sequence: TGTGCCAGCAGCTTAATGACGAAGACTGAAGCTTTCTTT. The genes are TRBV11-2 and TRBJ1-1; no clear D gene. This CDR3 is built from 13 residues. V was clipped by 2 bases and J by 5 bases, with 9 bases between them. Germline loops: CDR1 SGHAT, CDR2 FQNNGV.

The genes are TRBV18 and TRBJ1-4, with 8 bases aligning to TRBD1. The CDR3 length is 17 residues. Germline lookup yields CDR1 KGHSH and CDR2 LQKENI. Trimming took 4 bases from V and 5 from J; bases not matched to a gene: 12. The CDR3 protein is CASSHMPLDRVNEKLFF. DNA of the CDR3: TGTGCCAGCTCACACATGCCGTTGGACAGGGTCAATGAAAAACTGTTTTTT.

This clone was seen a handful of times. The V call is TRBV28, the J call TRBJ1-2; D is unresolved. V was pared by 2 bases and J by 6 bases, with 13 bases between. Germline V gene lookup returns CDR1 MDHEN and CDR2 SYDVKM. The CDR3 contains 14 residues. CDR3 protein: CASSLIPSVDGYTF. The CDR3 DNA reads TGTGCCAGCAGTTTAATCCCGTCGGTGGATGGCTACACCTTC.

The gene calls are TRBV7-9 and TRBJ1-3, with TRBD1 identical over 12 bases. Germline V gene lookup returns CDR1 SEHNR and CDR2 FQNEAQ (reference sequence). V dropped 3 bases and J dropped 5; count of bases not matched to a gene: 8. The CDR3 sequence is 17 residues long. The CDR3 coding sequence is TGTGCCAGCAGCTTTTCCGGGACAGGGGGCCTGAGAAACACCATATATTTT. Its protein product is CASSFSGTGGLRNTIYF.

This chain joins TRBV4-3 and TRBJ1-3; TRBD1 agrees at 9 bases. This CDR3 comprises 15 residues. Trimming at V came to 4 bases and at J to 1 base, leaving 2 bases not matched to a gene. Germline CDR1 LGHNA, CDR2 YSLEER. CDR3 sequence reads: CASSLQGASGNTIYF. DNA of the CDR3: TGCGCCAGCAGCCTACAGGGGGCTTCTGGAAACACCATATATTTT.

The genes are TRBV4-3 and TRBJ1-1; D gene unclear. Per germline, CDR1 LGHNA and CDR2 YSLEER. The V and J ends lost 8 bases and 0 bases respectively, with 10 bases between them. This CDR3 has 13 residues. For the CDR3, the DNA is TGCGCCAGCCAAAGTAACATGAACACTGAAGCTTTCTTT. Protein product: CASQSNMNTEAFF.

This chain joins TRBV28 and TRBJ2-2; D may be TRBD2 (7 bases). This CDR3 has 12 residues. Trimming pared 3 bases from V and 15 bases from J, leaving 14 bases between. The germline CDR1 and CDR2 sequences are MDHEN and SYDVKM. The CDR3 DNA reads as TGTGCCAGCAGTTTGGGGGGGGGCATGTTGTTTTTT. Translation: CASSLGGGMLFF.

This chain connects TRBV5-1 to TRBJ2-2; a weak D match, TRBD1 (6 bases). This CDR3 spans 15 amino acids. CDR1 and CDR2 (germline): SGHRS, YFSETQ. Trimming stripped 2 bases from V and 5 bases from J, with 13 bases between. CDR3 DNA sequence: TGCGCCAGCAGCTTTGGGGCAGGGGAAACCGGGGAGCTGTTTTTT. Residues: CASSFGAGETGELFF.

A few counts support this clone. V gene TRBV2 combines with J gene TRBJ2-3; TRBD2 agrees at 7 bases. CDR1 is SNHLY and CDR2 is FYNNEI in the germline V gene. The junction had 6 bases not matched to a gene; V was cut back by 7 bases and J by 8 bases. The length of the CDR3 is 12 residues. In DNA, the CDR3 is TGTGCCAGCATGCGACTAGCCGGTACGCAGTATTTT. This sequence encodes CASMRLAGTQYF.

The table lists this clone with a few counts. The chain is built from TRBV6-1 and TRBJ1-5, with D possibly TRBD1 on 6 matching bases. Germline lookup yields CDR1 MNHNS and CDR2 SASEGT. Trimming took off 2 bases at V and 6 bases at J, with 11 bases between the two ends. The CDR3 runs 14 residues. The CDR3 protein is CASSERGGGQPQHF. Written as DNA, the CDR3 is TGTGCCAGCAGTGAAAGAGGGGGGGGTCAGCCCCAGCATTTT.

The chain employs TRBV6-5 and TRBJ2-7; 9 nucleotides agree with TRBD1. Germline V gives CDR1 MNHEY, CDR2 SVGAGI. This CDR3 has 14 amino acids. V lost 2 bases and J lost 2; bases outside the gene matches: 1. The CDR3 is CASSYGTGTYEQYF. The CDR3 coding sequence is TGTGCCAGCAGTTACGGGACAGGGACCTACGAGCAGTACTTC.

V is TRBV20-1 and J is TRBJ2-5; D is undetermined. Trimming cost V 4 bases and J 2 bases, with 5 bases left between them. CDR1 and CDR2 (germline): DFQATT, SNEGSKA (reference sequence). This CDR3 is built from 11 residues. CDR3 sequence: CSATQQETQYF. CDR3 nucleotide sequence: TGCAGTGCTACGCAACAAGAGACCCAGTACTTC.

The V and J genes are TRBV5-1 and TRBJ1-1; D is undetermined. CDR1 and CDR2 (germline): SGHRS, YFSETQ. The V and J ends lost 0 bases and 5 bases respectively, with 14 bases between them. The length of the CDR3 is 15 residues. CDR3 DNA: TGCGCCAGCAGCTTGGGTGGGGTTGGAGGAACTGAAGCTTTCTTT. Its translation: CASSLGGVGGTEAFF.

This chain links TRBV10-3 with TRBJ1-4, with D tentatively TRBD1 (5 bases). V lost 4 bases to trimming and J lost 8 bases, with 11 bases between them. Germline V lookup: CDR1 ENHRY, CDR2 SYGVKD. This CDR3 is built from 13 residues. The CDR3 DNA sequence: TGTGCCATCAGTGGCGGGGCAGAAGAAAAACTGTTTTTT. Protein sequence: CAISGGAEEKLFF.

V and J are TRBV28 and TRBJ1-6, with D maybe TRBD1 (6 bases). Germline loops: CDR1 MDHEN, CDR2 SYDVKM. CDR3 length: 15 amino acids. V lost 6 bases and J lost 7, with 16 bases in between. For the CDR3, the DNA is TGTGCCAGCAGCCTTCAAGGGACAATGAATTCACCCCTCCACTTT. It translates to CASSLQGTMNSPLHF.

The chain links TRBV6-6 to TRBJ1-1; D is ambiguous. With 7 bases removed from V and 4 bases from J, the gap between germline ends came to 16 bases. Per the germline V gene, CDR1 is MNHNY and CDR2 is SVGAGI (reference sequence). This CDR3 contains 14 residues. The CDR3 sequence is CASIKDNEGTEAFF. The CDR3 DNA reads TGTGCCAGCATAAAAGATAACGAGGGCACTGAAGCTTTCTTT.

The CDR3 DNA reads TGCAGTGCCCTCAGTTACAATGAGCAGTTCTTC. Translation: CSALSYNEQFF. The rearrangement joins TRBV20-1 to TRBJ2-1; D is unclear. V lost 6 bases and J lost 4, with 7 bases in between. The CDR3 has 11 amino acids. Germline loops: CDR1 DFQATT, CDR2 SNEGSKA (reference sequence).

This clone is labeled as medium-sized. V usage is TRBV7-9 and J usage is TRBJ2-3, with 8 positions matching TRBD2. The CDR3 loop spans 17 amino acids. J lost 2 bases, V lost 5 bases, and 12 bases had no gene match. Per germline, CDR1 SEHNR and CDR2 FQNEAQ (reference sequence). In nucleotides, the CDR3 is TGTGCCAGCAGCCTGTTAACCGGGACTAGTGTCACAGATACGCAGTATTTT. Its protein is CASSLLTGTSVTDTQYF.

V gene TRBV7-2 combines with J gene TRBJ2-2, with D perhaps TRBD2 (5 bases). V lost 3 bases to trimming and J lost 2 bases, with 10 bases between them. The CDR3 has 15 amino acids. Germline-derived CDR1 and CDR2 are SGHTA and FQGNSA. CDR3 sequence (DNA): TGTGCCAGCAGCTTGGGCTCGGGAAACACCGGGGAGCTGTTTTTT. This encodes CASSLGSGNTGELFF. The variable domain in full, with the rest retrieved from reference TRBV7-2 and TRBJ2-2, is GAGVSQSPSNKVTEKGKDVELRCDPISGHTALYWYRQSLGQGLEFLIYFQGNSAPDKSGLPSDRFSAERTGGSVSTLTIQRTQQEDSAVYLCASSLGSGNTGELFFGEGSRLTVL.

The chain joins TRBV10-2 to TRBJ2-2, with D unclear. Germline CDR1 and CDR2: WSHSY and SAAADI. V was pared by 0 bases and J by 4 bases, with 6 bases between. The CDR3 is made up of 14 amino acids. Here the CDR3 DNA reads TGCGCCAGCAGTGAGTCGATCCCCACCGGGGAGCTGTTTTTT. This translates into CASSESIPTGELFF.

The rearrangement joins TRBV7-2 to TRBJ2-7; D perhaps matches TRBD2 (6 bases). This CDR3 is built from 15 residues. Germline-derived CDR1 and CDR2 are SGHTA and FQGNSA. With 5 bases removed from V and 2 bases from J, the gap between germline ends came to 16 bases. The CDR3 here is CASSPLSGGAYEQYF. The CDR3 DNA follows: TGTGCCAGCAGCCCGCTAAGTGGAGGGGCCTACGAGCAGTACTTC.

This clone was observed a handful of times. The chain employs TRBV25-1 and TRBJ2-2; TRBD1 matches at 10 bases. Germline V gives CDR1 MGHDK, CDR2 SYGVNS. The CDR3 totals 16 residues. The J segment lost 3 bases and the V segment lost 4 bases, leaving 5 bases of the junction unmatched. The CDR3 DNA follows: TGTGCCAGCAGTGGGTGGACAGGGGGAGACACCGGGGAGCTGTTTTTT. Protein product: CASSGWTGGDTGELFF.

The chain joins TRBV10-2 to TRBJ2-7; 7 bases map to TRBD1. CDR3 length: 14 residues. V lost 5 bases to trimming and J lost 5 bases; unmatched junction nucleotides: 9. The germline CDR1 and CDR2 sequences are WSHSY and SAAADI. The CDR3 is CASSFYRGLDEQYF. DNA for the CDR3: TGCGCCAGCAGTTTTTACAGGGGTCTGGACGAGCAGTACTTC.

This chain links TRBV28 with TRBJ2-6; D not resolved. The CDR3 spans 15 residues. Germline V gives CDR1 MDHEN, CDR2 SYDVKM. V lost 6 bases and J lost 0, with 9 bases in between. CDR3 in DNA: TGTGCCAGCAGCCCCAACCGCTCTGGGGCCAACGTCCTGACTTTC. This codes for CASSPNRSGANVLTF.

CDR3 residues: CASSTGNTIYF. The CDR3 nucleotides read TGTGCCAGCAGTACAGGAAACACCATATATTTT. This chain connects TRBV6-6 to TRBJ1-3; D gene ambiguous. Trimming pared 5 bases from V and 4 bases from J, leaving 3 bases between. CDR1 is MNHNY and CDR2 is SVGAGI in the germline V gene (reference sequence). This CDR3 is built from 11 residues.

V gene TRBV6-1 combines with J gene TRBJ1-1; D remains ambiguous. V gave up 2 bases and J gave up 3 bases, with 7 bases separating them. CDR1 MNHNS and CDR2 SASEGT come from the germline V gene. CDR3 length: 13 amino acids. CDR3: CASSEYGYTEAFF. The CDR3, as DNA: TGTGCCAGCAGTGAATATGGGTACACTGAAGCTTTCTTT.

The chain joins TRBV19 to TRBJ1-1; D is possibly TRBD1 (6 bases). CDR3 length: 13 amino acids. Trimming took off 5 bases at V and 4 bases at J, with 11 bases between the two ends. Germline V gene sequence: CDR1 LNHDA, CDR2 SQIVND (reference sequence). In DNA, the CDR3 is TGTGCCAGTAGTGACGGACAGACCACTGAAGCTTTCTTT. Protein product: CASSDGQTTEAFF.